This T cell receptor (beta chain) was sequenced during a study of neurological immune-mediated disorders. Findings and caveats of the study: Across subjects, expanded clones had no CDR3 amino acid sequences in common, pointing to private repertoires in all groups.

Of note for this clonotype: No antigen is known for it.

V was trimmed by 1 base and J by 8 bases, leaving 15 bases between them. The CDR3 spans 15 residues. Germline values: CDR1 SGHDN, CDR2 FVKESK. Sample time point: longitudinal time-point 2. 5'RACE with 10-nucleotide random UMIs generated the cDNA. Over 200 million TCR-beta sequences from 15-18 subjects came from every sequencing run. TCRdb recomputed calls from the 5' RACE reads with MiXCR, one row per CDR3 protein. Of about 90,000 distinct CDR3 sequences in the sample, around 14% were seen once. The sample comprised PBMCs. The source is a female donor with HTLV-1-associated myelopathy (HAM/TSP). The rearrangement uses TRBV14 and TRBJ2-1; maybe TRBD1 (6 bases). The CDR3 loop reads CASSQVGRGSYEQFF. For the CDR3, the DNA is TGTGCCAGCAGCCAAGTGGGCAGGGGCAGCTATGAGCAGTTCTTC.